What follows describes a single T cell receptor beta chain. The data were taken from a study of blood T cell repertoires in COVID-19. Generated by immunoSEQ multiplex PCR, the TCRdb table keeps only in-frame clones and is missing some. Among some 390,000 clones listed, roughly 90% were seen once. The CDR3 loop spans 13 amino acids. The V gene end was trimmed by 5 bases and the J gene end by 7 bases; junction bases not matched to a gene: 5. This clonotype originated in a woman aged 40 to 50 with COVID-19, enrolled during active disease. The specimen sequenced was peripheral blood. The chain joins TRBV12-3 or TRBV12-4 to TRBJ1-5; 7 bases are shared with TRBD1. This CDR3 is CASSLDRDQPQHF. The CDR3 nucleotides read TGTGCCAGCAGTCTAGACAGGGACCAGCCCCAGCATTTT.